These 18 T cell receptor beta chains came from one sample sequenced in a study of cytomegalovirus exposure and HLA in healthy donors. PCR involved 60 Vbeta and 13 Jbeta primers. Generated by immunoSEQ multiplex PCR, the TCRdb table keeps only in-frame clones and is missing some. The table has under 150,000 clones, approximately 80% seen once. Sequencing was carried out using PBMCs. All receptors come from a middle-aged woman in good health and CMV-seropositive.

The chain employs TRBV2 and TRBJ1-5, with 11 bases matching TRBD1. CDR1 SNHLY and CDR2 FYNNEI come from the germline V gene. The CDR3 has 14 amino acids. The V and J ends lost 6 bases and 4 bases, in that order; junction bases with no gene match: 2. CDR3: CASSRDRGNQPQHF. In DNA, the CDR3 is TGTGCCAGCAGCCGGGACAGGGGGAATCAGCCCCAGCATTTT.

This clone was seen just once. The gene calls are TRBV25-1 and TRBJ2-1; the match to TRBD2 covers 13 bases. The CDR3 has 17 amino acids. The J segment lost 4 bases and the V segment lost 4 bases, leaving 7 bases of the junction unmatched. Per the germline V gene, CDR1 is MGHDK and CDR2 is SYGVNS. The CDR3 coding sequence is TGTGCCAGCAGTGGACTAGCGGGAGGTCAAGTTTACAATGAGCAGTTCTTC. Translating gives CASSGLAGGQVYNEQFF. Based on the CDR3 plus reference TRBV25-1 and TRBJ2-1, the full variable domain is EADIYQTPRYLVIGTGKKITLECSQTMGHDKMYWYQQDPGMELHLIHYSYGVNSTEKGDLSSESTVSRIRTEHFPLTLESARPSHTSQYLCASSGLAGGQVYNEQFFGPGTRLTVL.

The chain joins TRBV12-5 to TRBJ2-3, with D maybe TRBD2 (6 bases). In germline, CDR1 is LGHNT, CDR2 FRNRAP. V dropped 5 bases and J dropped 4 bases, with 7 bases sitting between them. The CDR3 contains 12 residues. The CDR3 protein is CASGGGADTQYF. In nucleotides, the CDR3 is TGTGCTAGTGGTGGCGGGGCAGATACGCAGTATTTT.

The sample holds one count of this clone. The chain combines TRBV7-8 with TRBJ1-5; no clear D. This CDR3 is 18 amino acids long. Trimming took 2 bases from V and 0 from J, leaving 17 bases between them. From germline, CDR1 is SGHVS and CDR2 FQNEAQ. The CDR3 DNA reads TGTGCCAGCAGCTTAAATTGGTTAGTCTTTCATAGCAATCAGCCCCAGCATTTT. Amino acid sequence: CASSLNWLVFHSNQPQHF.

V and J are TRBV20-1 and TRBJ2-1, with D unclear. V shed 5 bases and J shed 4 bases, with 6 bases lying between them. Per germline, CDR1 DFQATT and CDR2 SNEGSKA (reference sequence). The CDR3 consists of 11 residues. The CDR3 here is CSAGMYNEQFF. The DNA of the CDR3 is TGCAGTGCTGGCATGTACAATGAGCAGTTCTTC.

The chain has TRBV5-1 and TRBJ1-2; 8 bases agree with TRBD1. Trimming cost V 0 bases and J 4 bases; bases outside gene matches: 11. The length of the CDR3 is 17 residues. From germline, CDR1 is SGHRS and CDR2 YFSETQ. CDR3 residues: CASSLGGGQASPYGYTF. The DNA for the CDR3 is TGCGCCAGCAGCTTGGGAGGGGGACAGGCCTCGCCCTATGGCTACACCTTC.

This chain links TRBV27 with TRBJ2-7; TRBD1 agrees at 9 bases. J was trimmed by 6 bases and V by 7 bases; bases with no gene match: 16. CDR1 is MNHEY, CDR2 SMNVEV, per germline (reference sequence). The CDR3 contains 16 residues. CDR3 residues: CASTHTHRDRESEQYF. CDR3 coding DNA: TGTGCCAGCACCCACACACACCGGGACAGGGAGTCCGAGCAGTACTTC.

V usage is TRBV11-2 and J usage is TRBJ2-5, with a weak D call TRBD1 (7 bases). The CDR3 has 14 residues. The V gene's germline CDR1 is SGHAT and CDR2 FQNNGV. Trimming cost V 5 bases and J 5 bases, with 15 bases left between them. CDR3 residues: CASSPRRGRETQYF. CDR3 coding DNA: TGTGCCAGCAGCCCCAGGAGGGGGCGTGAGACCCAGTACTTC.

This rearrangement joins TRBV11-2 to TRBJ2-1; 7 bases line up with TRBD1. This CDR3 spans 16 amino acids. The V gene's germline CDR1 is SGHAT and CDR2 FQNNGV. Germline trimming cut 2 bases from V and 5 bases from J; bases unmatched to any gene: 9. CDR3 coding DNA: TGTGCCAGCAGCTTAACCCCGGCAGGGGGAAACAATGAGCAGTTCTTC. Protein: CASSLTPAGGNNEQFF.

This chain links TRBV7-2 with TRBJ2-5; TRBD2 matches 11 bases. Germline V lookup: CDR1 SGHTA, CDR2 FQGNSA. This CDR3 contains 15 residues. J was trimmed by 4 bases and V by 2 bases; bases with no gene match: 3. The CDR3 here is CASSLSGLAVETQYF. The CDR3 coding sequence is TGTGCCAGCAGCTTATCGGGACTAGCGGTAGAGACCCAGTACTTC. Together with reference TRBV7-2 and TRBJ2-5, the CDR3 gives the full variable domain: GAGVSQSPSNKVTEKGKDVELRCDPISGHTALYWYRQSLGQGLEFLIYFQGNSAPDKSGLPSDRFSAERTGGSVSTLTIQRTQQEDSAVYLCASSLSGLAVETQYFGPGTRLLVL.

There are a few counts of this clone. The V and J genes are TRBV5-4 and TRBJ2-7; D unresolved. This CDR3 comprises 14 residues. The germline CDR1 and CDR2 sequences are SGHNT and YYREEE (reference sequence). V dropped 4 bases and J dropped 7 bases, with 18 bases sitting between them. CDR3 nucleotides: TGTGCCAGCAGCCTAGACTCCACCAATTTGGAGCAGTACTTC. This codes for CASSLDSTNLEQYF. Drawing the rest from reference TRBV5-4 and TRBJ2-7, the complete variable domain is ETGVTQSPTHLIKTRGQQVTLRCSSQSGHNTVSWYQQALGQGPQFIFQYYREEENGRGNFPPRFSGLQFPNYSSELNVNALELDDSALYLCASSLDSTNLEQYFGPGTRLTVT.

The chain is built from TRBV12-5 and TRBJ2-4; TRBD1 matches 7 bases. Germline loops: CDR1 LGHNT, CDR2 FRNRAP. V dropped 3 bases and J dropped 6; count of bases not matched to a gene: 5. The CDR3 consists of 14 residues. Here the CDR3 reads CASGFQGVSNIQYF. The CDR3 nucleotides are TGTGCTAGTGGTTTCCAGGGGGTATCAAACATTCAGTACTTC. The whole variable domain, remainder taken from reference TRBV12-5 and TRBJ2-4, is DARVTQTPRHKVTEMGQEVTMRCQPILGHNTVFWYRQTMMQGLELLAYFRNRAPLDDSGMPKDRFSAEMPDATLATLKIQPSEPRDSAVYFCASGFQGVSNIQYFGAGTRLSVL.

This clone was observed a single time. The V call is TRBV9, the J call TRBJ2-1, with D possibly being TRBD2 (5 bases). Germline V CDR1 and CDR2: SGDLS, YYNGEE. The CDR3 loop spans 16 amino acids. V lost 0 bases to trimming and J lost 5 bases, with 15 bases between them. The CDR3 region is CASSVAGAAPDNEQFF. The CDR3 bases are TGTGCCAGCAGCGTAGCCGGAGCGGCGCCTGACAATGAGCAGTTCTTC.

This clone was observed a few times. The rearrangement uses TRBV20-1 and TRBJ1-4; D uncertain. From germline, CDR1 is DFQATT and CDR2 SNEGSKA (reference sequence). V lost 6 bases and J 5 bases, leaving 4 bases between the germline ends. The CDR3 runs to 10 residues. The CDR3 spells CSAKNEKLFF. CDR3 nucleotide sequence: TGCAGTGCCAAAAATGAAAAACTGTTTTTT.

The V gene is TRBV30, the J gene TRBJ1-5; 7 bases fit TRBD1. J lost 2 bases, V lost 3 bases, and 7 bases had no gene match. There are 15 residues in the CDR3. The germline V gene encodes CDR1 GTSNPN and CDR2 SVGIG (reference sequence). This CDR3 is CAWSRDSWGNQPQHF. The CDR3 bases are TGTGCCTGGAGCCGGGACAGTTGGGGCAATCAGCCCCAGCATTTT.

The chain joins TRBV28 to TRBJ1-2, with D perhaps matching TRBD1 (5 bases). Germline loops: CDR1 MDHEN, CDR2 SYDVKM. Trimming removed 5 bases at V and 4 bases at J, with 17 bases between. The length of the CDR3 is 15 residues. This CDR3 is CASSQAGDFSYGYTF. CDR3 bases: TGTGCCAGCAGTCAGGCCGGGGACTTTTCCTATGGCTACACCTTC.

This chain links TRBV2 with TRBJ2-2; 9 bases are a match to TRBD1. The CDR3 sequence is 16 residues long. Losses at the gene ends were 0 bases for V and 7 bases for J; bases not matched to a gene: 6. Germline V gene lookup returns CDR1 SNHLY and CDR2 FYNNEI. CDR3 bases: TGTGCCAGCAGTGAAGCCCTTAGGACAGGGGACGGGGAGCTGTTTTTT. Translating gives CASSEALRTGDGELFF.

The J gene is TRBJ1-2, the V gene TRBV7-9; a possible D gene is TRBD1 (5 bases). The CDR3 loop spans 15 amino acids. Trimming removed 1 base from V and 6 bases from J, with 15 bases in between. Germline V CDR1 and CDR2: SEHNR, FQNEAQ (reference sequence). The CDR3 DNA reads TGTGCCAGCAGCTTAGTTCCGGGGGAGGCGGATGGCTACACCTTC. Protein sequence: CASSLVPGEADGYTF.